This TCR beta chain derives from a study of T cell responses to AZD1222 COVID-19 vaccine. TCRdb keeps only in-frame clones here, not all; method: immunoSEQ multiplex PCR. Here the sample spans roughly 120,000 clones, 80% to 90% being singletons. Study-wide results and caveats: Increases in Spike-specific TCR breadth and depth were seen after two AZD1222 doses. The repertoires were collected only after the peak T cell response. The donors showed a predominance of white British ancestry and of females, with possible underestimation of clonal diversity.

As to this clone: Its target is unknown.

This clonotype originated in an adult in good health. Sequenced here: peripheral blood, sampled on day 0 of AZD1222 vaccination.

The CDR3 sequence is CASSYRQGETQYF. The CDR3 DNA follows: TGTGCCAGCAGCTATCGACAGGGAGAGACCCAGTACTTC. V and J are TRBV7-3 and TRBJ2-5, with 7 bases aligning to TRBD1. The CDR3 has 13 amino acids. Germline CDR1 is SGHTA and CDR2 is FQGTGA. Unmatched junction bases numbered 3, after V lost 4 bases and J lost 4 bases.